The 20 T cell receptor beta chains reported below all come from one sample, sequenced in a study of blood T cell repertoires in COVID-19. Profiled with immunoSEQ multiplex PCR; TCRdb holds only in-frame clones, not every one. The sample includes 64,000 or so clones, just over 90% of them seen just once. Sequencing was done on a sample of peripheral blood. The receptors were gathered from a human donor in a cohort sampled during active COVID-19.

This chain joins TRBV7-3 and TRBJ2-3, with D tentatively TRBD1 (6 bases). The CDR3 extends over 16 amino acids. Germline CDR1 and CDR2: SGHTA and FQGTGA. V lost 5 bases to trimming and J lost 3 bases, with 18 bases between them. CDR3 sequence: CASSTTGRGETDTQYF. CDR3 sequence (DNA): TGTGCCAGCAGCACAACGGGCAGGGGAGAGACAGATACGCAGTATTTT. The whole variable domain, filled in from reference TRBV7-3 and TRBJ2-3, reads GAGVSQTPSNKVTEKGKYVELRCDPISGHTALYWYRQSLGQGPEFLIYFQGTGAADDSGLPNDRFFAVRPEGSVSTLKIQRTERGDSAVYLCASSTTGRGETDTQYFGPGTRLTVL.

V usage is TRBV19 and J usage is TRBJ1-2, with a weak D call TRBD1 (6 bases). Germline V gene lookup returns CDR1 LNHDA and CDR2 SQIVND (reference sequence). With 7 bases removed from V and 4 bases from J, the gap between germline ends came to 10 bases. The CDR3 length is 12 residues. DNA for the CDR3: TGTGCCAGTATTGACAGGACCTATGGCTACACCTTC. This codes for CASIDRTYGYTF.

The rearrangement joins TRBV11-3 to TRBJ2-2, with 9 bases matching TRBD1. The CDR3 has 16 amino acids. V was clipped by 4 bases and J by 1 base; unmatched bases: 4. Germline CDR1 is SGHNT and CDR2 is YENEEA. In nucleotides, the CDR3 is TGTGCCAGCAGCTCAGGGGGACAGGGGAACACCGGGGAGCTGTTTTTT. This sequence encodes CASSSGGQGNTGELFF. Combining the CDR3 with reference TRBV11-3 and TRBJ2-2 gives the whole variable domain EAGVVQSPRYKIIEKKQPVAFWCNPISGHNTLYWYLQNLGQGPELLIRYENEEAVDDSQLPKDRFSAERLKGVDSTLKIQPAELGDSAVYLCASSSGGQGNTGELFFGEGSRLTVL.

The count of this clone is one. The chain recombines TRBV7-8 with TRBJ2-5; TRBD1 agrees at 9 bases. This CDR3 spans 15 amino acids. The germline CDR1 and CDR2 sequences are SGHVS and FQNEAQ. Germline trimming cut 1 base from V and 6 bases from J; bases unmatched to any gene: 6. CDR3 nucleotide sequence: TGTGCCAGCAGCTTAGGGACAGGGGCTCCTCAGACCCAGTACTTC. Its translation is CASSLGTGAPQTQYF.

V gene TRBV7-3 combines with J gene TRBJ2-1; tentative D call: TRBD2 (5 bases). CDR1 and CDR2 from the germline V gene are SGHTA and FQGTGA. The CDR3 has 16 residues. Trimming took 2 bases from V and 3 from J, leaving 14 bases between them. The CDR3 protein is CASSLGLTRLYNEQFF. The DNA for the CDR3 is TGTGCCAGCAGCTTAGGACTGACCAGGCTCTACAATGAGCAGTTCTTC.

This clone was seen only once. For the CDR3, the DNA is TGTGCCAGCAGTTTACAGGCGAGTGGTCCACCCCTCCACTTT. Protein sequence: CASSLQASGPPLHF. The V call is TRBV28, the J call TRBJ1-6; no clear D gene. With 2 bases removed from V and 11 bases from J, the gap between germline ends came to 13 bases. CDR3 length equals 14 residues. Germline CDR1 reads MDHEN; CDR2 reads SYDVKM.

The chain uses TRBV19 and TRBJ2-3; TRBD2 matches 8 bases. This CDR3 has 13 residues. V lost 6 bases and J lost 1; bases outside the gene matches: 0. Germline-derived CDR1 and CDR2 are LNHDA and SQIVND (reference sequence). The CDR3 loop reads CASRTSGTDTQYF. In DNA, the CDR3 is TGTGCCAGTAGGACTAGCGGCACAGATACGCAGTATTTT.

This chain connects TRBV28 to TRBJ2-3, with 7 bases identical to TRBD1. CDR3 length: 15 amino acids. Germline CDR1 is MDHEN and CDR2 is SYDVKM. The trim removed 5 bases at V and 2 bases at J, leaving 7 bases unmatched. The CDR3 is CASSKQGLDTDTQYF. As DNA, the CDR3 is TGTGCCAGCAGTAAACAGGGGCTAGACACAGATACGCAGTATTTT.

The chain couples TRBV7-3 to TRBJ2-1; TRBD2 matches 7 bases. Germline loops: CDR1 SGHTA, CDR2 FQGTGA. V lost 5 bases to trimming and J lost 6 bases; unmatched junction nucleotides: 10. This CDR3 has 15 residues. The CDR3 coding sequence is TGTGCCAGCAGCCTCGTTGGCGGGAGTTTCAATGAGCAGTTCTTC. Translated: CASSLVGGSFNEQFF.

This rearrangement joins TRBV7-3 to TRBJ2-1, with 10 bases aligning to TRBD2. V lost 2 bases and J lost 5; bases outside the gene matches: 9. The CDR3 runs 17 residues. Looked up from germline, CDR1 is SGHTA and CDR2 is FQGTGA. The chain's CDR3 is CASSLYRAGGPNNEQFF. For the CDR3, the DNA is TGTGCCAGCAGCTTATACCGAGCGGGAGGGCCGAACAATGAGCAGTTCTTC.

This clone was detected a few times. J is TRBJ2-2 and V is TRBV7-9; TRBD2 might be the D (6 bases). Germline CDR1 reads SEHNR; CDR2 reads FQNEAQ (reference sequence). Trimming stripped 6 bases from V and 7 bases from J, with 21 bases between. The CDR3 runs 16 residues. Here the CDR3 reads CASRKAGSLQGGELFF. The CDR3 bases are TGTGCCAGCAGAAAGGCGGGAAGCCTTCAAGGCGGGGAGCTGTTTTTT.

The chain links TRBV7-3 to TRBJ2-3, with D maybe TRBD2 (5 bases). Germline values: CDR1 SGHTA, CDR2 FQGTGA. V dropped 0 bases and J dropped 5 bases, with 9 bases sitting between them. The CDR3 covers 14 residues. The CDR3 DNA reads TGTGCCAGCAGCTTAACGGGAGCACAAGATACGCAGTATTTT. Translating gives CASSLTGAQDTQYF.

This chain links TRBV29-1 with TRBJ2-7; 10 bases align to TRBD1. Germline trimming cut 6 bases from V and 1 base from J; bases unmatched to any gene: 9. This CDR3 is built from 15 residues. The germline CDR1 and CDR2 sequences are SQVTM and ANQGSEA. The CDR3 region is CSVYGQGVGSYEQYF. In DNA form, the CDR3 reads TGCAGCGTCTACGGACAGGGGGTAGGATCCTACGAGCAGTACTTC.

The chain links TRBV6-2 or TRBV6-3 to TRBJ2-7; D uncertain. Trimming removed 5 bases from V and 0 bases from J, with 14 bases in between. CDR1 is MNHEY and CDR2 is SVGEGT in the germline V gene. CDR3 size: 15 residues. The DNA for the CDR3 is TGTGCCAGCAGTCTTTCGCGGTCGGTCTCCTACGAGCAGTACTTC. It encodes CASSLSRSVSYEQYF.

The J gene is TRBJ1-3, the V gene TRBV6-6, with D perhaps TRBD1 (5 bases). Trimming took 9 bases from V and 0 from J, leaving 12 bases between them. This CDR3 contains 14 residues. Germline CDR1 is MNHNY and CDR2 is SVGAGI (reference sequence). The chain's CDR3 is CASAQVSSGNTIYF. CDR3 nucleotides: TGTGCCAGTGCACAGGTTAGCTCTGGAAACACCATATATTTT.

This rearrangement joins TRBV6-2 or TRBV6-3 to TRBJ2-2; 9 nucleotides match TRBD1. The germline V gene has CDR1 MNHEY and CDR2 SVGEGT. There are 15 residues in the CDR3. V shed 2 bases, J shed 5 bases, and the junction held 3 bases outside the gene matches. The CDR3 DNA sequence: TGTGCCAGCAGTTACGTCGGACAGGGGACCGGGGAGCTGTTTTTT. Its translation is CASSYVGQGTGELFF.

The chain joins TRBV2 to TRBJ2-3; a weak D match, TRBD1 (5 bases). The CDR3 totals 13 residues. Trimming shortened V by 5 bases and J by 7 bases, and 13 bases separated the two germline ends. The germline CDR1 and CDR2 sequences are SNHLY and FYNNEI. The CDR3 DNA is TGTGCCAGCAGTCGCCAGGGATATAATACGCAGTATTTT. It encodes CASSRQGYNTQYF.

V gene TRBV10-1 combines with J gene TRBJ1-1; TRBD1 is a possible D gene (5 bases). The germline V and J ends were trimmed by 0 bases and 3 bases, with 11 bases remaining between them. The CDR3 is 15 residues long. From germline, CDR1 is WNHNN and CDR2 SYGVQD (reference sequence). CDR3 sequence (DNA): TGCGCCAGCAGTGAGTCGACCCGGGGGTACACTGAAGCTTTCTTT. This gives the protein CASSESTRGYTEAFF.

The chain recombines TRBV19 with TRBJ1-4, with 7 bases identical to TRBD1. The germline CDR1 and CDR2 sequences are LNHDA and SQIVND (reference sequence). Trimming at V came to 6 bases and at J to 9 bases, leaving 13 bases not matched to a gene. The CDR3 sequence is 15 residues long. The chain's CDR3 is CASRGSGTVLQKLFF. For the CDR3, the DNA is TGTGCCAGTAGGGGGTCCGGGACAGTCCTACAAAAACTGTTTTTT.

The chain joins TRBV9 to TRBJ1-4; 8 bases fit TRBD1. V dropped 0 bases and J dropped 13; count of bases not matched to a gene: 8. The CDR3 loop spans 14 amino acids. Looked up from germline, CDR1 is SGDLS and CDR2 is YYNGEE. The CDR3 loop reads CASSVGGQAGRLFF. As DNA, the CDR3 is TGTGCCAGCAGCGTAGGGGGACAGGCTGGGAGACTGTTTTTT. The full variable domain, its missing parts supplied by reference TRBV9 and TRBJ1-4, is DSGVTQTPKHLITATGQRVTLRCSPRSGDLSVYWYQQSLDQGLQFLIQYYNGEERAKGNILERFSAQQFPDLHSELNLSSLELGDSALYFCASSVGGQAGRLFFGSGTQLSVL.